This TCR beta chain stems from a study of cytomegalovirus exposure and HLA in healthy donors. Findings and caveats of the study: Subsequent analysis showed first-cohort TCR clusters tending to co-occur in more than 90 validation repertoires.

This table comes from immunoSEQ multiplex PCR, and its TCRdb copy is limited to in-frame clones, with some not included. The repertoire holds roughly 120,000 clones, just under 90% seen once, with 3% to 3.5% in the top ten. The donors were in the 120-subject validation cohort; that cohort was separate from the approximately 730-subject first cohort. This clone has a handful of counts. Its antigen is not identified. Sequenced sample: PBMCs. The sequence came from a man aged 30-40 years in good health and CMV-seronegative.

The CDR3 coding sequence is TGCGCCAGCAGCCAAGATTACGGGCCCCAGCATTTT. As protein: CASSQDYGPQHF. The J gene is TRBJ1-5, the V gene TRBV4-1; D gene uncertain. CDR1 and CDR2 from the germline V gene are MGHRA and YSYEKL. The CDR3 has 12 amino acids. V was trimmed by 0 bases and J by 9 bases, leaving 6 bases between them.